Below are 3 T cell receptor beta chains sequenced from a single sample in a study of cytomegalovirus exposure and HLA in healthy donors. Both 60 Vbeta primers and 13 Jbeta primers went into the PCR. TCRdb keeps only in-frame clones here, not all; method: immunoSEQ multiplex PCR. Of about 160,000 clones in the sample, around 80% were seen once. Input material: PBMCs. These receptors originate from a girl aged 5 to 17 in good health and CMV-seropositive.

V is TRBV18 and J is TRBJ2-5; 9 bases agree with TRBD1. V shed 2 bases and J 2 bases; nucleotides not matched to a gene: 3. The CDR3 consists of 15 residues. Germline V CDR1 and CDR2: KGHSH, LQKENI. CDR3 residues: CASSPTTGGQETQYF. The CDR3 bases are TGTGCCAGCTCACCAACGACAGGGGGACAAGAGACCCAGTACTTC.

For this clone: The junction and the germline gene differ at one end; a read error may be behind it. Other DNA sequences in this specimen translate into the identical CDR3. The rearrangement links TRBV7-8 to TRBJ2-3; D gene unclear. Germline loops: CDR1 SGHVS, CDR2 FQNEAQ. There are 14 residues in the CDR3. The CDR3 nucleotides are TGCGCCAGCGCACGTGGCGGAAACACAGATACGCAGTATTTT. Its protein is CASARGGNTDTQYF.

This sequence joins TRBV19 and TRBJ1-5; TRBD1 matches 8 bases. The J segment lost 3 bases and the V segment lost 7 bases, leaving 8 bases of the junction unmatched. This CDR3 has 15 amino acids. The germline gives CDR1 LNHDA, CDR2 SQIVND (reference sequence). Here the CDR3 DNA reads TGTGCCAGTACCCTCGGACAGGGCCTCAATCAGCCCCAGCATTTT. Protein: CASTLGQGLNQPQHF.